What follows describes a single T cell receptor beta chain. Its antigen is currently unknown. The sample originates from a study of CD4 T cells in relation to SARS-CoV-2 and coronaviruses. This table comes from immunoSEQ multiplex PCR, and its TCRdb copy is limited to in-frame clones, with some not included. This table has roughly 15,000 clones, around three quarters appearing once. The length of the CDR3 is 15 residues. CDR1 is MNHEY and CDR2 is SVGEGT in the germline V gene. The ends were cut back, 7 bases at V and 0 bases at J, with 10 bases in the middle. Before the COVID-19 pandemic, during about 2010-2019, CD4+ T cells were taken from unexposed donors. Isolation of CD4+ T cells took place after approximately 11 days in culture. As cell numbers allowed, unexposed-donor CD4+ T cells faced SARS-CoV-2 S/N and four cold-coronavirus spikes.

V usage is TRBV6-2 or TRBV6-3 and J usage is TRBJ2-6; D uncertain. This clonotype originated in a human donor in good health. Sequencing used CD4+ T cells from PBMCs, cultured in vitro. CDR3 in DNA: TGTGCCAGCACCCCTTGGGGCTCTGGGGCCAACGTCCTGACTTTC. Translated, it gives CASTPWGSGANVLTF.